Following are 14 T cell receptor beta chains from one sample sequenced in a study of CD8 T cells in ankylosing spondylitis. Study conclusions and caveats: Roughly eight highly homologous variants made up a TCR beta motif that seemed to typify ankylosing spondylitis blood.

Their antigens remain unidentified. TCRdb used MiXCR to reprocess the 5' RACE reads, holding one entry per CDR3 protein. The sample records some 700,000 distinct CDR3 sequences, 15% to 20% being singletons. Sequenced sample: blood, either unsorted or a sorted T cell fraction (not recorded which). The source is a male donor with ankylosing spondylitis.

This clonotype was recorded a few times. This sequence joins TRBV9 and TRBJ2-1; the match to TRBD2 covers 7 bases. V shed 4 bases, J shed 11 bases, and the junction held 6 bases outside the gene matches. The CDR3 has 12 residues. Germline V lookup: CDR1 SGDLS, CDR2 YYNGEE. The CDR3 DNA reads as TGTGCCAGCAGCCCCCCGGGGGGTAAGCAGTTCTTC. Amino acids: CASSPPGGKQFF.

V and J are TRBV29-1 and TRBJ1-2; no firm D call. Germline V lookup: CDR1 SQVTM, CDR2 ANQGSEA. The CDR3 is 11 residues long. V dropped 3 bases and J dropped 6 bases, with 8 bases sitting between them. CDR3 nucleotide sequence: TGCAGCGTTGAGTCAGACAATGGCTACACCTTC. This gives the protein CSVESDNGYTF.

This clonotype occurred many times. The genes are TRBV20-1 and TRBJ2-7, with D unclear. The germline V gene encodes CDR1 DFQATT and CDR2 SNEGSKA (reference sequence). The ends were cut back, 4 bases at V and 3 bases at J, with 10 bases in the middle. The CDR3 length is 12 residues. CDR3 residues: CSATRQDYEQYF. CDR3 DNA sequence: TGCAGTGCTACTAGACAAGACTACGAGCAGTACTTC.

A note on this clonotype: Only one base separates this from a far larger clonotype, so it likely reflects a read error. The chain joins TRBV12-3 or TRBV12-4 to TRBJ2-7; 11 bases align to TRBD2. The CDR3 extends over 14 amino acids. Germline trimming cut 6 bases from V and 2 bases from J; bases unmatched to any gene: 3. CDR3: CASRLAGAPYEQYF. For the CDR3, the DNA is TGTGCCAGCAGACTAGCGGGAGCGCCCTACGAGCAGTACTTC.

This clonotype was observed many times. The V call is TRBV19, the J call TRBJ2-3, with 7 bases fitting TRBD1. Germline loops: CDR1 LNHDA, CDR2 SQIVND (reference sequence). This CDR3 spans 14 amino acids. After removal of 6 bases from V and 0 bases from J, the junction contained 3 bases not matched to a gene. The DNA of the CDR3 is TGTGCCAGTAGACGGACAGGCAGCACAGATACGCAGTATTTT. This encodes CASRRTGSTDTQYF.

J is TRBJ2-2 and V is TRBV7-9, with 10 bases fitting TRBD2. Losses at the gene ends were 5 bases for V and 0 bases for J; bases not matched to a gene: 3. CDR1 is SEHNR and CDR2 is FQNEAQ in the germline V gene (reference sequence). The CDR3 extends over 16 amino acids. CDR3 residues: CASSRSGGANTGELFF. The CDR3 coding sequence is TGTGCCAGCAGCCGCAGCGGGGGGGCGAACACCGGGGAGCTGTTTTTT.

This clonotype was seen a few times. V usage is TRBV28 and J usage is TRBJ2-7, with D possibly matching TRBD1 (5 bases). Germline CDR1 reads MDHEN; CDR2 reads SYDVKM. The CDR3 is 13 residues long. The V and J ends lost 4 bases and 5 bases respectively, with 12 bases between them. The chain's CDR3 is CASSSWSGNEQYF. DNA of the CDR3: TGTGCCAGCAGTTCGTGGTCAGGGAACGAGCAGTACTTC.

The CDR3 coding sequence is TGTGCCAGCAGTACTTCACACCGGGACTCTCAAGAGACCCAGTACTTC. Translating it yields CASSTSHRDSQETQYF. The chain employs TRBV11-2 and TRBJ2-5, with D maybe TRBD2 (6 bases). The CDR3 is 16 residues long. Germline-derived CDR1 and CDR2 are SGHAT and FQNNGV. The V end was cut by 6 bases, the J end by 2 bases, with 19 bases between.

This chain uses TRBV7-2 with TRBJ2-3; TRBD2 agrees at 8 bases. Germline V gene data show CDR1 as SGHTA and CDR2 as FQGNSA. The V and J ends lost 8 bases and 0 bases, in that order; junction bases with no gene match: 4. The CDR3 consists of 14 residues. The CDR3 sequence is CASGPSGSTDTQYF. The CDR3 coding sequence is TGTGCCAGCGGACCTAGCGGGAGCACAGATACGCAGTATTTT.

The chain is built from TRBV30 and TRBJ2-1, with D unclear. From germline, CDR1 is GTSNPN and CDR2 SVGIG (reference sequence). With 1 base removed from V and 6 bases from J, the gap between germline ends came to 4 bases. The CDR3 totals 11 residues. CDR3 bases: TGTGCCTGGAGTGGAGGCAATGAGCAGTTCTTC. Residues: CAWSGGNEQFF.

This clonotype was recorded a few times. This chain connects TRBV12-3 or TRBV12-4 to TRBJ1-2; no definite D call. The CDR3 length is 15 residues. Trimming removed 3 bases at V and 4 bases at J, with 15 bases between. In DNA, the CDR3 is TGTGCCAGCAGTTTCTATTCGGGAGGGAGCTATGGCTACACCTTC. Translation: CASSFYSGGSYGYTF.

The genes are TRBV6-5 and TRBJ2-1, with unresolved D. The germline CDR1 and CDR2 sequences are MNHEY and SVGAGI. V was cut by 2 bases and J by 5 bases, with 10 bases left in between. This CDR3 comprises 14 residues. CDR3 coding DNA: TGTGCCAGCAGTTACCGAGCGTGGGACAATGAGCAGTTCTTC. Amino acid sequence: CASSYRAWDNEQFF.

As DNA, the CDR3 is TGTGCCAGCAGCGCGATCCCGGGACAGGGTTTTGAGACCCAGTACTTC. Protein: CASSAIPGQGFETQYF. J is TRBJ2-5 and V is TRBV2; 9 nucleotides line up with TRBD1. CDR1 is SNHLY and CDR2 is FYNNEI in the germline V gene. The CDR3 is made up of 16 amino acids. V was clipped by 6 bases and J by 5 bases; unmatched bases: 13. Using reference TRBV2 and TRBJ2-5 for the parts outside the CDR3, the full variable domain is EPEVTQTPSHQVTQMGQEVILRCVPISNHLYFYWYRQILGQKVEFLVSFYNNEISEKSEIFDDQFSVERPDGSNFTLKIRSTKLEDSAMYFCASSAIPGQGFETQYFGPGTRLLVL.

This clonotype was seen only a few times. The chain is built from TRBV3-1 and TRBJ2-7, with 7 bases matching TRBD2. Trimming cost V 2 bases and J 0 bases; bases outside gene matches: 1. The germline gives CDR1 LGHDT, CDR2 YNNKEL (reference sequence). The length of the CDR3 is 14 residues. The CDR3 nucleotides are TGTGCCAGCAGCCAACGGGAGGTCTCCTACGAGCAGTACTTC. This sequence encodes CASSQREVSYEQYF.